The sample holds a few counts of the clone carrying this T cell receptor beta chain. Its antigen remains unidentified. The data belong to a study of blood T cells in healthy people across ages. Trimming took 6 bases from V and 4 from J; bases not matched to a gene: 5. The V gene's germline CDR1 is SEHNR and CDR2 FQNEAQ (reference sequence). There are 13 residues in the CDR3. Notes on the study in general: Comparison with aged donors showed that long-lived donors had more naive CD4+ cells and higher diversity.

Every donor provided roughly 10 milliliters of peripheral blood. Through a sample-barcoded 5' primer and a J-beta primer mix, a second PCR was run for roughly 6 to 11 cycles. All samples yielded 2.5 million or more CDR3-containing paired-end reads. TCRdb reanalysed the 5' RACE reads using MiXCR and keeps one entry per CDR3 protein. The data contain approximately 810,000 distinct CDR3 sequences, approximately 35% of them seen just once; the ten biggest clones take up 10% to 15%. Sequenced sample: blood. This chain joins TRBV7-9 and TRBJ2-5, with 7 bases that match TRBD1. This TCR derives from a young man in good health. CDR3 sequence: CASRDRDRETQYF. CDR3 DNA: TGTGCCAGCAGAGACAGGGATCGAGAGACCCAGTACTTC.